The following is a T cell receptor beta chain sequence with its context. Its antigen is not identified. Sequenced by immunoSEQ multiplex PCR; TCRdb stores in-frame clones only, minus some. The top ten hold about 0.39% of the sample, which has 2.3 million or so clones, 85% to 95% seen once. The sample originates from a study of shared clonotypes between healthy human individuals. Study-level points and caveats: Researchers found naive subsets generally carried larger estimated richness than memory subsets.

Germline CDR1 reads SGHNT; CDR2 reads YYREEE (reference sequence). The CDR3 runs 17 residues. V dropped 4 bases and J dropped 4 bases, with 21 bases sitting between them. Sequenced material: naive CD4+ T cells from PBMCs. Specified subset: CD45RA+ positively selected. This sequence originates from a man in his late teens or twenties in good health. Some clones in this sample may be carry-over from other donors' samples. The chain employs TRBV5-4 and TRBJ2-1, with D possibly matching TRBD1 (8 bases). CDR3 amino acids: CASSGGVWDRRYNEQFF. CDR3 in DNA: TGTGCCAGCAGCGGGGGGGTATGGGACAGGAGATACAATGAGCAGTTCTTC.